This T cell receptor beta chain is from a study of control samples from healthy donors and cancer patients. Only in-frame clones appear in the TCRdb table, and some are missing; sequencing was by immunoSEQ multiplex PCR. The sample gives some 120,000 clones, 75% to 95% of which show up once; more than 2% is in the top ten. Germline V gene sequence: CDR1 LGHDT, CDR2 YNNKEL (reference sequence). Unmatched junction bases numbered 11, after V lost 3 bases and J lost 2 bases. This CDR3 has 17 amino acids. The sequence was collected from a man younger than 30 in good health. The chain links TRBV3-1 (or the pseudogene TRBV3-2) to TRBJ1-2; 8 bases are shared with TRBD1. The sample was blood. CDR3 coding DNA: TGTGCCAGCAGCCAGTTCAGCCAGGGGGCTAAGAACTATGGCTACACCTTC. Protein: CASSQFSQGAKNYGYTF.